This T cell receptor beta chain was sequenced for a study of Ad26.COV2.S vaccination and SARS-CoV-2 variants. Overall study context: Donor allocation was to the COV1001 Ad26.COV2.S trial arm. General study results and limits: CD8+ and CD4+ T cells specific for spike reportedly responded with substantial breadth after vaccination. Estimates derived from TCR breadth and depth analyses may have underestimated total T cell responses.

Worth noting for this clone: As yet, its antigen is unknown.

This CDR3 is built from 18 residues. Germline V gene lookup returns CDR1 MGHRA and CDR2 YSYEKL. V trimming: 1 base; J trimming: 6 bases; junction bases outside the gene matches: 14. Treatment here: around 19 received Ad26.COV2.S at low or high dose, single or two shots; 5 received placebo; per-sample allocation not given. At day 63 after the first vaccine or placebo injection, samples were drawn. Profiling relied on immunoSEQ multiplex PCR, and the TCRdb table lists in-frame clones only, not all of them. The data contain more than 400,000 clones, about 90% of them seen just once; the ten biggest clones take up around 1.7%.

V is TRBV4-1 and J is TRBJ2-1; the match to TRBD2 covers 8 bases. The sequence came from a person between 18 and 65 years old who received the Ad26.COV2.S COVID-19 vaccine or a placebo. Sample: peripheral blood, taken in a trial of Ad26.COV2.S vaccine versus placebo. The CDR3 DNA reads TGCGCCAGCAGCCAAGTGGGTCTAACCGGGGGGGTTTTCAATGAGCAGTTCTTC. Amino acids: CASSQVGLTGGVFNEQFF.